This TCR beta chain was sequenced for a study of human T cells and chemical hapten exposure. Study as a whole: The study traced per-sample TCR yield variation mainly to small differences in pooled library volumes.

This clonotype has at least ten counts. TCRdb re-called the RACE reads with MiXCR, one entry per CDR3 protein. In the table there are over 45,000 distinct CDR3 sequences, 3.5% to 4.5% of which are singletons. Time point indicated: healthy volunteer bleed at 2 weeks. Total RNA came from unfractionated whole blood. This clonotype was obtained from a female donor in good health. Some clones in this sample may be carry-over from other donors' samples. The sequencing input was whole blood.

CDR3 DNA sequence: TGTGCCAGCAGGGAGACAGGGAGGTCGTACGAGCAGTACTTC. This sequence encodes CASRETGRSYEQYF. This chain uses TRBV25-1 with TRBJ2-7; tentative D call: TRBD1 (7 bases). The V gene lost 6 bases and the J gene lost 4 bases, with 16 bases spanning the gap. Germline V gives CDR1 MGHDK, CDR2 SYGVNS. The CDR3 runs 14 residues.